Shown below are 20 T cell receptor beta chains from a single sample sequenced in a study of shared clonotypes between healthy human individuals. Assay: immunoSEQ multiplex PCR; the TCRdb copy retains only in-frame clones and omits some. The table includes about 710,000 clones, 73% detected once. The sequenced sample was memory CD4+ T cells sorted from blood. Subset indicated: CD45RA-negative fraction. These receptors originate from a woman aged 25 to 39 in good health.

The chain uses TRBV2 and TRBJ1-4; D might be TRBD1 (5 bases). V shed 4 bases and J shed 8 bases, with 23 bases lying between them. This CDR3 is built from 17 residues. The germline V gene encodes CDR1 SNHLY and CDR2 FYNNEI. CDR3 loop: CASSGHRQRGIGEKLFF. CDR3 DNA sequence: TGTGCCAGCAGTGGTCACAGACAAAGGGGCATAGGGGAAAAACTGTTTTTT.

This clone was recorded a few times. The V gene is TRBV7-9, the J gene TRBJ1-1; a possible D gene is TRBD1 (5 bases). V lost 8 bases and J 6 bases, leaving 13 bases between the germline ends. This CDR3 is built from 12 residues. Germline V gene sequence: CDR1 SEHNR, CDR2 FQNEAQ (reference sequence). DNA of the CDR3: TGTGCCAGCGGAACAGGAAACTCTGAAGCTTTCTTT. Protein sequence: CASGTGNSEAFF. The full variable domain, with the rest looked up from reference TRBV7-9 and TRBJ1-1, is DTGVSQNPRHKITKRGQNVTFRCDPISEHNRLYWYRQTLGQGPEFLTYFQNEAQLEKSRLLSDRFSAERPKGSFSTLEIQRTEQGDSAMYLCASGTGNSEAFFGQGTRLTVV.

In this sample, this clone turned up a few times. This chain links TRBV28 with TRBJ1-1, with D possibly TRBD1 on 6 matching bases. CDR3 size: 12 residues. Trimming took 6 bases from V and 7 from J, leaving 12 bases between them. In germline, CDR1 is MDHEN, CDR2 SYDVKM. CDR3 coding DNA: TGTGCCAGCAGCCCAAGGACAGATGAAGCTTTCTTT. This codes for CASSPRTDEAFF.

This clone was seen many times. CDR3 protein: CASSRQYYGYTF. CDR3 nucleotide sequence: TGTGCCAGCAGCCGGCAGTACTATGGCTACACCTTC. The chain is built from TRBV4-2 and TRBJ1-2; D uncertain. Germline CDR1 reads LGHNA; CDR2 reads YNFKEQ. The CDR3 is made up of 12 amino acids. V shed 4 bases and J shed 3 bases, with 6 bases lying between them.

The chain links TRBV28 to TRBJ1-1; possibly TRBD1 for D (5 bases). Germline assignment: CDR1 MDHEN and CDR2 SYDVKM. The CDR3 covers 15 residues. Trimming took off 6 bases at V and 4 bases at J, with 18 bases between the two ends. CDR3 in DNA: TGTGCCAGCAGGGACCAGGAGGGGCGACTCACTGAAGCTTTCTTT. Residues: CASRDQEGRLTEAFF.

This chain links TRBV6-1 with TRBJ1-5; no reliable D call. Between the trimmed V and J ends, which lost 7 bases and 0 bases, there was a span of 10 bases. The CDR3 is 14 amino acids. From germline, CDR1 is MNHNS and CDR2 SASEGT. The CDR3 region is CASMRTHSNQPQHF. CDR3 sequence (DNA): TGTGCCAGCATGCGCACCCATAGCAATCAGCCCCAGCATTTT.

The chain recombines TRBV11-2 with TRBJ2-1, with TRBD2 matching over 8 bases. After removal of 5 bases from V and 0 bases from J, the junction contained 9 bases not matched to a gene. Germline CDR1 and CDR2: SGHAT and FQNNGV. CDR3 size: 17 residues. CDR3 sequence reads: CASSVLSGTSSYNEQFF. Here the CDR3 DNA reads TGTGCCAGCAGCGTCCTTAGCGGGACCAGCTCCTACAATGAGCAGTTCTTC.

In regard to this clone: This sample includes further DNA sequences coding for the same CDR3. This chain links TRBV7-9 with TRBJ2-7; D remains unclear. Germline V gene data show CDR1 as SEHNR and CDR2 as FQNEAQ (reference sequence). This CDR3 is built from 12 residues. With 3 bases removed from V and 0 bases from J, the gap between germline ends came to 3 bases. CDR3 in amino acids: CASSLSSYEQYF. CDR3 in DNA: TGTGCCAGCAGCTTGTCCTCCTACGAGCAGTACTTC.

Of note for this clone: It may be a read error: a sequence one base away is much more abundant. The chain combines TRBV7-9 with TRBJ1-5; D not certain. CDR1 is SEHNR, CDR2 FQNEAQ, per germline (reference sequence). The CDR3 sequence is 13 residues long. V lost 5 bases and J lost 1, with 6 bases in between. CDR3 coding DNA: TGTGCCAGCAGCCCCGGGAGCAATCAGCCCCAGCATTTT. This gives the protein CASSPGSNQPQHF.

A word on this clone: This likely stems from a read error, as it lies one base from a far larger clone. The rearrangement joins TRBV7-9 to TRBJ2-3; D uncertain. V shed 9 bases and J shed 1 base, with 2 bases lying between them. The CDR3 sequence is 10 residues long. The germline CDR1 and CDR2 sequences are SEHNR and FQNEAQ (reference sequence). This CDR3 reads CARGTDTQYF. CDR3 DNA: TGTGCCAGAGGCACAGATACGCAGTATTTT. Full variable domain (remainder filled in from reference TRBV7-9 and TRBJ2-3): DTGVSQNPRHKITKRGQNVTFRCDPISEHNRLYWYRQTLGQGPEFLTYFQNEAQLEKSRLLSDRFSAERPKGSFSTLEIQRTEQGDSAMYLCARGTDTQYFGPGTRLTVL.

This clone was recorded only once. The chain links TRBV10-3 to TRBJ2-7, with 10 bases that match TRBD1. There are 15 residues in the CDR3. Trimming took 7 bases from V and 2 from J; bases not matched to a gene: 8. Germline loops: CDR1 ENHRY, CDR2 SYGVKD. CDR3 coding DNA: TGTGCCATCAAGCCGGGACAGGGGCCCACCTACGAGCAGTACTTC. Amino acid sequence: CAIKPGQGPTYEQYF.

In this sample, this clone turned up once. The rearrangement joins TRBV27 to TRBJ2-5; 9 positions agree with TRBD2. CDR1 is MNHEY and CDR2 is SMNVEV in the germline V gene (reference sequence). The V segment lost 3 bases and the J segment 5 bases; nucleotides outside the gene matches: 10. The CDR3 loop spans 16 amino acids. As DNA, the CDR3 is TGTGCCAGCAGTTTGAGACTAGCGGTAGGCGTGGAGACCCAGTACTTC. Translation gives CASSLRLAVGVETQYF.

The chain joins TRBV18 to TRBJ2-1, with 12 nucleotides matching TRBD2. Trimming at V came to 6 bases and at J to 7 bases, leaving 7 bases not matched to a gene. Per germline, CDR1 KGHSH and CDR2 LQKENI. CDR3 length: 15 residues. In DNA form, the CDR3 reads TGTGCCAGCTCTCCTCTAGCGGGAGGGCCAAATGAGCAGTTCTTC. This sequence encodes CASSPLAGGPNEQFF.

This chain uses TRBV11-2 with TRBJ2-3; D possibly corresponds to TRBD2 (5 bases). This CDR3 region has 15 residues. Germline loops: CDR1 SGHAT, CDR2 FQNNGV. Trimming took off 5 bases at V and 6 bases at J, with 18 bases between the two ends. The CDR3 sequence: CASSRWGPGSDTQYF. CDR3 sequence (DNA): TGTGCCAGCAGCCGTTGGGGTCCGGGATCCGATACGCAGTATTTT. Using reference TRBV11-2 and TRBJ2-3 for the parts outside the CDR3, the full variable domain is EAGVAQSPRYKIIEKRQSVAFWCNPISGHATLYWYQQILGQGPKLLIQFQNNGVVDDSQLPKDRFSAERLKGVDSTLKIQPAKLEDSAVYLCASSRWGPGSDTQYFGPGTRLTVL.

This clone was counted between two and nine times. The chain employs TRBV6-1 and TRBJ2-7, with 16 bases lining up with TRBD2. The CDR3 is 15 residues long. With V trimmed by 8 bases and J by 5 bases, 6 bases remained unmatched. Germline V gene data show CDR1 as MNHNS and CDR2 as SASEGT. Written as DNA, the CDR3 is TGTGCCAGCCAAGAGGGACTAGCGGGAGGGCACGAGCAGTACTTC. Its translation is CASQEGLAGGHEQYF.

V and J are TRBV2 and TRBJ1-1, with D possibly TRBD1 on 6 matching bases. The germline gives CDR1 SNHLY, CDR2 FYNNEI. The CDR3 runs to 13 residues. Between the trimmed V and J ends, which lost 1 base and 8 bases, there was a span of 11 bases. The CDR3 region is CASSEENRVEAFF. CDR3 coding DNA: TGTGCCAGCAGTGAAGAAAACAGGGTGGAAGCTTTCTTT.

The chain recombines TRBV6-1 with TRBJ1-2; D gene unclear. CDR3 length: 12 residues. Germline V CDR1 and CDR2: MNHNS, SASEGT. Between the trimmed V and J ends, which lost 4 bases and 3 bases, there was a span of 6 bases. The CDR3 reads CASSAGYYGYTF. The CDR3 DNA reads as TGTGCCAGCAGTGCAGGATACTATGGCTACACCTTC.

About this clone: Since a far larger clone is one base different, this is likely a read error. V is TRBV11-2 and J is TRBJ2-6; D is unclear. The V gene lost 3 bases and the J gene lost 1 base, with 1 base spanning the gap. CDR3 length: 13 residues. Germline-derived CDR1 and CDR2 are SGHAT and FQNNGV. The CDR3 DNA reads as TGTGCCAGCAGCTTTTCTGGGGCCAACGTCCTGACTTTC. Translating gives CASSFSGANVLTF.

As regards this clone: The sample contains more than one DNA sequence encoding this CDR3. The chain employs TRBV19 and TRBJ2-2; TRBD2 aligns across 7 bases. Germline CDR1 and CDR2: LNHDA and SQIVND (reference sequence). The CDR3 has 15 residues. The trim removed 4 bases at V and 2 bases at J, leaving 4 bases unmatched. The CDR3 reads CASSTSGINTGELFF. In nucleotides, the CDR3 is TGTGCCAGTAGTACGAGCGGGATTAACACCGGGGAGCTGTTTTTT.

The rearrangement links TRBV5-1 to TRBJ2-7, with a tentative D call TRBD1 (5 bases). Germline loops: CDR1 SGHRS, CDR2 YFSETQ. Trimming took off 5 bases at V and 3 bases at J, with 15 bases between the two ends. The CDR3 loop spans 14 amino acids. As DNA, the CDR3 is TGCGCCAGCAGTCCCACAGGAACTTTCTACGAGCAGTACTTC. Protein product: CASSPTGTFYEQYF. The full variable domain, completed using reference TRBV5-1 and TRBJ2-7, is KAGVTQTPRYLIKTRGQQVTLSCSPISGHRSVSWYQQTPGQGLQFLFEYFSETQRNKGNFPGRFSGRQFSNSRSEMNVSTLELGDSALYLCASSPTGTFYEQYFGPGTRLTVT.